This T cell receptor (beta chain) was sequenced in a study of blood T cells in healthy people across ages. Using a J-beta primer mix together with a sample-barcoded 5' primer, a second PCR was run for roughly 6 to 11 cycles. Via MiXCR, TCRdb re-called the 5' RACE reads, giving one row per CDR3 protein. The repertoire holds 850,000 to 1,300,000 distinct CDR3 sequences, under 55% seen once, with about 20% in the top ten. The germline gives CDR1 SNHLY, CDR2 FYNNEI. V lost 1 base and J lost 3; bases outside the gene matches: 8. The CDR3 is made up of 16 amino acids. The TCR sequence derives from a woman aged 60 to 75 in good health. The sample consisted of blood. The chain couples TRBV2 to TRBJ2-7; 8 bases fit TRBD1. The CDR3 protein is CASSEVEPGQGYEQYF. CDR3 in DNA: TGTGCCAGCAGTGAAGTAGAACCCGGACAGGGCTACGAGCAGTACTTC. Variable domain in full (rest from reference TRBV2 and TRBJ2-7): EPEVTQTPSHQVTQMGQEVILRCVPISNHLYFYWYRQILGQKVEFLVSFYNNEISEKSEIFDDQFSVERPDGSNFTLKIRSTKLEDSAMYFCASSEVEPGQGYEQYFGPGTRLTVT.